One sample yielded the 30 T cell receptor beta chains listed below, sequenced in a study of blood T cell repertoires in COVID-19. Assay used: immunoSEQ multiplex PCR; TCRdb lists only in-frame clones, some missing. The repertoire holds 200,000 to 250,000 clones, with 70% to 85% as singletons. Sequenced material: PBMCs or T cells enriched from blood (not recorded which). The receptors shown here come from a woman aged 55 to 70 who had recovered from COVID-19.

The genes are TRBV18 and TRBJ1-5, with 7 positions matching TRBD1. The CDR3 length is 15 residues. J gave up 5 bases and V 3 bases, and 7 bases lay outside the gene matches. Germline V lookup: CDR1 KGHSH, CDR2 LQKENI. The CDR3, as DNA: TGTGCCAGCTCACCGACAGGGAGGTTGGATCAGCCCCAGCATTTT. Residues: CASSPTGRLDQPQHF.

Only a few counts were recorded for this clone. The chain has TRBV12-5 and TRBJ2-7; no definite D call. Germline assignment: CDR1 LGHNT and CDR2 FRNRAP. The V gene lost 7 bases and the J gene lost 3 bases, with 16 bases spanning the gap. CDR3 size: 14 residues. The CDR3 sequence is CASALVTVRYEQYF. The CDR3 DNA is TGTGCTAGTGCCCTAGTAACGGTACGCTACGAGCAGTACTTC.

This sequence joins TRBV19 and TRBJ2-5, with TRBD2 identical over 7 bases. Germline-derived CDR1 and CDR2 are LNHDA and SQIVND (reference sequence). J gave up 3 bases and V 9 bases, and 7 bases lay outside the gene matches. The CDR3 contains 13 residues. The CDR3 DNA reads TGTGCCAGCCGAGCGGGGCCGAAAGAGACCCAGTACTTC. The encoded protein is CASRAGPKETQYF.

This clone appeared a few times. V is TRBV9 and J is TRBJ1-6, with 8 bases fitting TRBD1. Per germline, CDR1 SGDLS and CDR2 YYNGEE. V shed 3 bases and J 7 bases; nucleotides not matched to a gene: 3. There are 14 residues in the CDR3. The CDR3 DNA sequence: TGTGCCAGCAGCGCCCAGGGGGCCAATTCACCCCTCCACTTT. Its protein is CASSAQGANSPLHF.

This rearrangement joins TRBV2 to TRBJ2-7; TRBD2 aligns across 10 bases. V shed 5 bases, J shed 2 bases, and the junction held 9 bases outside the gene matches. CDR1 is SNHLY, CDR2 FYNNEI, per germline. The CDR3 is made up of 16 amino acids. CDR3 sequence reads: CASSRAPSGGTYEQYF. CDR3 nucleotide sequence: TGTGCCAGCAGTCGGGCTCCTAGCGGGGGAACCTACGAGCAGTACTTC.

This chain links TRBV6-2 or TRBV6-3 with TRBJ2-7; TRBD2 matches at 13 bases. Germline V gene lookup returns CDR1 MNHEY and CDR2 SVGEGT. After removal of 6 bases from V and 3 bases from J, the junction contained 8 bases not matched to a gene. The CDR3 length is 16 residues. In DNA, the CDR3 is TGTGCCAGCAGCCGGACTAGCGGGGGCCTGAACTACGAGCAGTACTTC. It codes for CASSRTSGGLNYEQYF.

This sequence joins TRBV9 and TRBJ1-4, with D unresolved. The CDR3 covers 16 residues. V was trimmed by 0 bases and J by 2 bases, leaving 11 bases between them. The germline V gene encodes CDR1 SGDLS and CDR2 YYNGEE. CDR3 coding DNA: TGTGCCAGCAGCGTAGGTCCGGGAGCCACTAATGAAAAACTGTTTTTT. Translation: CASSVGPGATNEKLFF.

The V gene is TRBV19, the J gene TRBJ1-5; tentative D call: TRBD1 (6 bases). The CDR3 has 17 residues. Trimming shortened V by 5 bases and J by 5 bases, and 22 bases separated the two germline ends. Germline CDR1 LNHDA, CDR2 SQIVND (reference sequence). CDR3 sequence: CASSEILGTQDYQPQHF. CDR3 sequence (DNA): TGTGCCAGTAGTGAAATACTTGGGACACAAGATTATCAGCCCCAGCATTTT.

The chain couples TRBV7-9 to TRBJ2-1; TRBD1 might be the D (5 bases). This CDR3 contains 15 residues. Germline CDR1 is SEHNR and CDR2 is FQNEAQ (reference sequence). V lost 4 bases and J 6 bases, leaving 16 bases between the germline ends. This chain's CDR3 is CASSSGRASRNEQFF. The CDR3 DNA reads as TGTGCCAGCAGCTCCGGCAGGGCATCTCGCAATGAGCAGTTCTTC.

The chain links TRBV19 to TRBJ1-5, with D perhaps TRBD1 (6 bases). Trimming left V 0 bases short and J 5 bases short, with 17 bases between. Germline assignment: CDR1 LNHDA and CDR2 SQIVND (reference sequence). CDR3 length equals 17 residues. The CDR3: CASSIDRRQGRDQPQHF. Written as DNA, the CDR3 is TGTGCCAGTAGTATAGATCGTCGTCAGGGGAGGGATCAGCCCCAGCATTTT.

This chain uses TRBV7-2 with TRBJ1-3; 9 bases fit TRBD1. V dropped 2 bases and J dropped 2; count of bases not matched to a gene: 4. Germline CDR1 SGHTA, CDR2 FQGNSA. The CDR3 totals 16 residues. CDR3 DNA sequence: TGTGCCAGCAGCTTATTCGACAGGGGGACTGGAAACACCATATATTTT. It translates to CASSLFDRGTGNTIYF.

The chain links TRBV7-9 to TRBJ1-3; 7 nucleotides align to TRBD1. Germline CDR1 reads SEHNR; CDR2 reads FQNEAQ (reference sequence). The CDR3 totals 15 residues. The trim removed 6 bases at V and 4 bases at J, leaving 9 bases unmatched. For the CDR3, the DNA is TGTGCCAGCAGTTCAACAGGGGCCAGGGGAAACACCATATATTTT. Translation gives CASSSTGARGNTIYF.

The chain carries TRBV18 and TRBJ1-5; D not resolved. CDR1 KGHSH and CDR2 LQKENI come from the germline V gene. The CDR3 has 14 amino acids. Trimming cost V 2 bases and J 3 bases, with 8 bases left between them. CDR3: CASSPTQDNQPQHF. Written as DNA, the CDR3 is TGTGCCAGCTCACCAACCCAGGACAATCAGCCCCAGCATTTT.

The chain uses TRBV4-1 and TRBJ1-5; 9 bases map to TRBD1. J lost 1 base, V lost 3 bases, and 16 bases had no gene match. Germline V gene data show CDR1 as MGHRA and CDR2 as YSYEKL. The CDR3 extends over 20 amino acids. The CDR3 region is CASSQKTTGGGGRSNQPQHF. CDR3 nucleotide sequence: TGCGCCAGCAGCCAGAAAACTACAGGGGGCGGAGGTAGAAGCAATCAGCCCCAGCATTTT.

The V gene is TRBV7-2, the J gene TRBJ2-7; 11 bases fit TRBD2. This CDR3 has 16 residues. After removal of 0 bases from V and 2 bases from J, the junction contained 3 bases not matched to a gene. Germline V CDR1 and CDR2: SGHTA, FQGNSA. The CDR3 bases are TGTGCCAGCAGCTTAGCCGGGACTAGCGGACCCTACGAGCAGTACTTC. Residues: CASSLAGTSGPYEQYF.

This clone appeared a few times. This specimen includes other DNA sequences encoding the same CDR3. The genes are TRBV29-1 and TRBJ2-5, with no clear D. The CDR3 is 12 amino acids. Germline V lookup: CDR1 SQVTM, CDR2 ANQGSEA. V gave up 3 bases and J gave up 1 base, with 6 bases separating them. CDR3 DNA sequence: TGCAGCGTTGAGGCCAGCCAAGAGACCCAGTACTTC. Translated: CSVEASQETQYF.

The genes are TRBV11-3 and TRBJ2-7; D gene unclear. Germline values: CDR1 SGHNT, CDR2 YENEEA. The CDR3 runs 15 residues. Trimming shortened V by 5 bases and J by 6 bases, and 20 bases separated the two germline ends. The CDR3 DNA is TGTGCCAGCAGCCCCCGCCCTCAGGATTCAGCCGAGCAGTACTTC. This sequence encodes CASSPRPQDSAEQYF.

This clone showed up just a few times. The rearrangement uses TRBV10-1 and TRBJ1-1; maybe TRBD1 (6 bases). The CDR3 is made up of 13 amino acids. Germline loops: CDR1 WNHNN, CDR2 SYGVQD (reference sequence). The V end lost 6 bases, the J end lost 1 base, and 9 bases lay between the germline ends. CDR3 DNA sequence: TGCGCCAGCAGGCAGGGACAGAACACTGAAGCTTTCTTT. Its protein is CASRQGQNTEAFF.

The V and J genes are TRBV19 and TRBJ2-2, with 10 bases matching TRBD1. Per the germline V gene, CDR1 is LNHDA and CDR2 is SQIVND (reference sequence). The CDR3 totals 17 residues. With 7 bases clipped from V and 1 base from J, the junction kept 9 bases outside the gene matches. The CDR3 loop is CASKRIGDRGNTGELFF. The CDR3 coding sequence is TGTGCCAGTAAAAGGATCGGGGACAGGGGGAACACCGGGGAGCTGTTTTTT.

The rearrangement uses TRBV4-1 and TRBJ1-5, with D possibly matching TRBD1 (5 bases). Trimming removed 1 base at V and 7 bases at J, with 20 bases between. The CDR3 runs to 17 residues. CDR1 is MGHRA, CDR2 YSYEKL, per germline. The CDR3 DNA reads TGCGCCAGCAGCCAAGTCCCCTACAAAGGTTCAGGGCAGCCCCAGCATTTT. Amino acids: CASSQVPYKGSGQPQHF.

Only a few counts were recorded for this clone. The chain couples TRBV2 to TRBJ2-7, with 8 bases that match TRBD2. This CDR3 spans 15 amino acids. In germline, CDR1 is SNHLY, CDR2 FYNNEI. The junction had 10 bases not matched to a gene; V was cut back by 6 bases and J by 3 bases. The CDR3 DNA sequence: TGTGCCAGCAGACGCTCGGGGGGGCGAGGCTACGAGCAGTACTTC. Translation: CASRRSGGRGYEQYF.

This clone was counted a single time. The chain joins TRBV10-3 to TRBJ2-2; D is uncertain. This CDR3 has 13 residues. CDR1 ENHRY and CDR2 SYGVKD come from the germline V gene. V shed 3 bases and J shed 1 base, with 3 bases lying between them. Here the CDR3 reads CAISDLNTGELFF. The CDR3 region has the DNA TGTGCCATCAGTGACTTGAACACCGGGGAGCTGTTTTTT.

This chain connects TRBV27 to TRBJ1-2; a weak D match, TRBD1 (5 bases). The CDR3 totals 14 residues. Trimming pared 5 bases from V and 6 bases from J, leaving 16 bases between. Germline V gives CDR1 MNHEY, CDR2 SMNVEV (reference sequence). CDR3 amino acids: CASSMGGGENGYTF. Written as DNA, the CDR3 is TGTGCCAGCAGTATGGGGGGGGGAGAAAATGGCTACACCTTC.

V and J are TRBV18 and TRBJ1-6; TRBD1 matches at 10 bases. V gave up 6 bases and J gave up 8 bases; unmatched junction bases: 13. Germline V CDR1 and CDR2: KGHSH, LQKENI. The CDR3 contains 17 residues. The CDR3 region is CASSIRGAGTGDSPLHF. The CDR3 coding sequence is TGTGCCAGCTCCATCCGGGGAGCCGGGACAGGGGATTCACCCCTCCACTTT. Looking up the rest from reference TRBV18 and TRBJ1-6 gives the full variable domain: NAGVMQNPRHLVRRRGQEARLRCSPMKGHSHVYWYRQLPEEGLKFMVYLQKENIIDESGMPKERFSAEFPKEGPSILRIQQVVRGDSAAYFCASSIRGAGTGDSPLHFGNGTRLTVT.

The chain uses TRBV20-1 and TRBJ2-7; tentatively, D is TRBD1 (7 bases). Germline CDR1 DFQATT, CDR2 SNEGSKA (reference sequence). The germline V and J ends were trimmed by 3 bases and 3 bases, with 18 bases remaining between them. The CDR3 contains 15 residues. Here the CDR3 reads CSASAIGTAGYEQYF. CDR3 sequence (DNA): TGCAGTGCTAGTGCGATCGGGACAGCGGGCTACGAGCAGTACTTC.

This chain connects TRBV19 to TRBJ1-1; D is possibly TRBD1 (5 bases). V was cut by 4 bases and J by 1 base, with 7 bases left in between. This CDR3 region has 13 residues. Germline CDR1 reads LNHDA; CDR2 reads SQIVND (reference sequence). CDR3 DNA: TGTGCCAGTAGTACGACAGAGAACACTGAAGCTTTCTTT. Protein sequence: CASSTTENTEAFF.

This chain uses TRBV2 with TRBJ2-1, with 8 bases lining up with TRBD2. The germline gives CDR1 SNHLY, CDR2 FYNNEI. The CDR3 has 15 residues. J gave up 10 bases and V 5 bases, and 13 bases lay outside the gene matches. Written as DNA, the CDR3 is TGTGCCAGCAGTCCGCGTAGCGGGACGCCGGGGGAGCAGTTCTTC. Amino acids: CASSPRSGTPGEQFF.

This clone was counted at least ten times. The CDR3 nucleotides read TGTGCCAGCAGCCCTGGGACTAGCGGGAGTCACTACGAGCAGTACTTC. Translation: CASSPGTSGSHYEQYF. This chain uses TRBV6-6 with TRBJ2-7, with 14 bases aligning to TRBD2. This CDR3 comprises 16 residues. V lost 6 bases, J lost 3 bases, and 7 bases stayed unmatched. Germline CDR1 MNHNY, CDR2 SVGAGI (reference sequence).

The chain joins TRBV29-1 to TRBJ1-4, with 11 bases matching TRBD1. The CDR3 is made up of 14 amino acids. Germline V gives CDR1 SQVTM, CDR2 ANQGSEA. Trimming cost V 6 bases and J 7 bases; bases outside gene matches: 7. The DNA of the CDR3 is TGCAGCGTCCAAGAGGGACAGGGGGTTGAAAAACTGTTTTTT. It specifies CSVQEGQGVEKLFF.

The rearrangement links TRBV10-1 to TRBJ2-1; tentative D call: TRBD1 (6 bases). Germline assignment: CDR1 WNHNN and CDR2 SYGVQD (reference sequence). This CDR3 has 17 amino acids. V was clipped by 6 bases and J by 5 bases, with 23 bases between them. The CDR3 DNA reads as TGCGCCAGCAGCGACATGGGACAAGCAGGGAATAACAATGAGCAGTTCTTC. Its translation is CASSDMGQAGNNNEQFF.